Shown below are 20 T cell receptor beta chains from a single sample sequenced in a study of monozygotic twins with inflammatory bowel disease. Reanalyzing the 5' RACE reads, TCRdb keeps one entry per CDR3 protein, without DNA. The repertoire table contains roughly 330,000 distinct CDR3 sequences. The sequencing sample was made of blood. The receptors come from a human donor with ulcerative colitis or Crohn's disease, or a healthy co-twin of an affected twin (not recorded which).

This chain joins TRBV7-2 and TRBJ2-7; without DNA, the TCRdb call of TRBD2 cannot be checked. Looked up from germline, CDR1 is SGHTA and CDR2 is FQGNSA. The length of the CDR3 is 13 residues. The CDR3 sequence is CASSHPAAYEQYF.

The chain couples TRBV2 to TRBJ2-2; the TCRdb D gene call, TRBD2, has no DNA to confirm it. This CDR3 has 14 amino acids. The germline V gene encodes CDR1 SNHLY and CDR2 FYNNEI. The CDR3: CASSERLAAGELFF.

The chain is built from TRBV28 and TRBJ2-7; TCRdb names TRBD1, which stays unverified in the absence of DNA. This CDR3 region has 16 residues. Germline loops: CDR1 MDHEN, CDR2 SYDVKM. CDR3 residues: CASIMVGRGGFGEQYF.

The chain has TRBV30 and TRBJ2-6. Per the germline V gene, CDR1 is GTSNPN and CDR2 is SVGIG (reference sequence). The CDR3 extends over 13 amino acids. The CDR3 sequence: CAWGNSLANVLTF.

This rearrangement joins TRBV7-2 to TRBJ2-7; there is no DNA to check the TCRdb D call of TRBD1. Germline CDR1 reads SGHTA; CDR2 reads FQGNSA. There are 14 residues in the CDR3. CDR3 protein: CASSVGGGSGEQYF.

CDR3 residues: CSARGHSSGPYEQYF. The chain links TRBV20-1 to TRBJ2-7. CDR3 size: 15 residues. Germline V gene data show CDR1 as DFQATT and CDR2 as SNEGSKA (reference sequence).

The rearrangement links TRBV20-1 to TRBJ1-2; without DNA, the TCRdb call of TRBD1 cannot be checked. CDR3 length: 13 amino acids. From germline, CDR1 is DFQATT and CDR2 SNEGSKA (reference sequence). This chain's CDR3 is CSADLTGDEGYTF.

The chain is built from TRBV7-9 and TRBJ2-3. This CDR3 spans 16 amino acids. Germline assignment: CDR1 SEHNR and CDR2 FQNEAQ (reference sequence). This CDR3 reads CASSLSVSRHPTTQYF.

The chain carries TRBV4-3 and TRBJ2-7. CDR3 size: 15 residues. Germline V CDR1 and CDR2: LGHNA, YSLEER. This CDR3 is CASSQDSRGSYEQYF.

The chain employs TRBV4-2 and TRBJ2-5; lacking DNA, the TRBD2 call made by TCRdb goes unchecked. Germline V gives CDR1 LGHNA, CDR2 YNFKEQ. This CDR3 has 14 amino acids. CDR3 region: CASSGSRGQETQYF.

The V and J genes are TRBV7-2 and TRBJ2-7. The CDR3 spans 11 residues. Germline V gives CDR1 SGHTA, CDR2 FQGNSA. CDR3 loop: CASSLSFGQYF. Together with reference TRBV7-2 and TRBJ2-7, the CDR3 gives the full variable domain: GAGVSQSPSNKVTEKGKDVELRCDPISGHTALYWYRQSLGQGLEFLIYFQGNSAPDKSGLPSDRFSAERTGGSVSTLTIQRTQQEDSAVYLCASSLSFGQYFGPGTRLTVT.

The chain uses TRBV5-1 and TRBJ2-7. Germline loops: CDR1 SGHRS, CDR2 YFSETQ. The CDR3 runs to 13 residues. The CDR3 reads CASSLNRDYEQYF.

The chain uses TRBV5-1 and TRBJ2-5; as DNA is missing, the TRBD1 call by TCRdb cannot be tested. CDR3 length equals 15 residues. Germline CDR1 SGHRS, CDR2 YFSETQ. The CDR3 reads CASSLETGDQETQYF.

The CDR3 protein is CASSLGTGEDYEQYF. The V gene is TRBV5-1, the J gene TRBJ2-7; the TCRdb call, TRBD1, lacks DNA for checking. The V gene's germline CDR1 is SGHRS and CDR2 YFSETQ. The CDR3 consists of 15 residues. Supplemented by reference TRBV5-1 and TRBJ2-7, the full variable domain reads KAGVTQTPRYLIKTRGQQVTLSCSPISGHRSVSWYQQTPGQGLQFLFEYFSETQRNKGNFPGRFSGRQFSNSRSEMNVSTLELGDSALYLCASSLGTGEDYEQYFGPGTRLTVT.

The J gene is TRBJ1-3, the V gene TRBV5-6. The CDR3 is made up of 15 amino acids. Germline V gene data show CDR1 as SGHDT and CDR2 as YYEEEE. CDR3 region: CASSVGMTNRNTIYF.

V gene TRBV5-1 combines with J gene TRBJ1-1; without DNA, the TCRdb call of TRBD1 cannot be checked. The CDR3 sequence is 14 residues long. Germline lookup yields CDR1 SGHRS and CDR2 YFSETQ. This CDR3 reads CASSWRDSNTEAFF.

The chain has TRBV5-1 and TRBJ1-1; TCRdb picks TRBD1, but there is no DNA to check that call. The CDR3 has 16 residues. Per germline, CDR1 SGHRS and CDR2 YFSETQ. This CDR3 is CASSLMSGFRVTEAFF.

The chain has TRBV2 and TRBJ2-7; TCRdb's D call, TRBD2, is unchecked because there is no DNA. This CDR3 is built from 13 residues. The V gene's germline CDR1 is SNHLY and CDR2 FYNNEI. CDR3 in amino acids: CATLGLADYEQYF.

V and J are TRBV10-3 and TRBJ2-3; TCRdb lists TRBD1, though no DNA is available to test this call. The CDR3 consists of 17 residues. Per the germline V gene, CDR1 is ENHRY and CDR2 is SYGVKD. CDR3 sequence: CATRVGFGIGGTDTQYF.

The V gene is TRBV21-1, the J gene TRBJ1-5. TRBV21-1 is a pseudogene segment. CDR3 length: 16 residues. Here the CDR3 reads CASSRGVGRSNQPQHF.